One and the same sample provided the 5 T cell receptor beta chains below, sequenced in a study of T cells in localized non-small cell lung cancer (dated by TCRdb to about 2020). Library method: the immunoSEQ multiplex PCR assay. TCRdb took this table from immuneACCESS and kept in-frame rearrangements with V and J called. Such tables lack part of the clones; where checked against another copy, unresolved V genes explain under half of the gap, and the rest is unexplained. Within this sample are around 69,000 clones, with roughly 90% of them counted one time only. The ten largest clones add up to roughly 1.9% of the sample. The sample consisted of peripheral blood, taken before any cancer treatment. The receptors come from a woman between 40 and 69 years old with stage I lung adenocarcinoma.

In regard to this clone: Other DNA sequences from this sample encode an identical CDR3 as well. This chain connects TRBV30 to TRBJ1-2; a possible D gene is TRBD1 (6 bases). The CDR3 consists of 13 residues. The V and J ends lost 4 bases and 4 bases respectively, with 13 bases between them. Germline loops: CDR1 GTSNPN, CDR2 SVGIG (reference sequence). This chain's CDR3 is CAWNQQGFYGYTF. DNA for the CDR3: TGTGCCTGGAATCAACAGGGCTTCTATGGCTACACCTTC. The full variable domain, with the rest looked up from reference TRBV30 and TRBJ1-2, is SQTIHQWPATLVQPVGSPLSLECTVEGTSNPNLYWYRQAAGRGLQLLFYSVGIGQISSEVPQNLSASRPQDRQFILSSKKLLLSDSGFYLCAWNQQGFYGYTFGSGTRLTVV.

The rearrangement joins TRBV30 to TRBJ1-1; D is unclear. This CDR3 has 12 amino acids. Deletions cut 4 bases from V and 6 bases from J, with 12 bases between. CDR1 GTSNPN and CDR2 SVGIG come from the germline V gene (reference sequence). DNA of the CDR3: TGTGCCTGGAATTCTAAGGTGGCTGAAGCTTTCTTT. It translates to CAWNSKVAEAFF.

CDR3 in DNA: TGTGCCAGCAGCCCCCTGGGGTCACGATCTGGAAACACCATATATTTT. This translates into CASSPLGSRSGNTIYF. The gene calls are TRBV7-3 and TRBJ1-3; no definite D call. Germline V CDR1 and CDR2: SGHTA, FQGTGA. V was shortened by 5 bases and J by 1 base, with 15 bases between the two germline ends. This CDR3 is built from 16 residues.

The chain employs TRBV27 and TRBJ2-2, with a weak D call TRBD2 (6 bases). This CDR3 contains 15 residues. V was trimmed by 7 bases and J by 5 bases, leaving 17 bases between them. Germline lookup yields CDR1 MNHEY and CDR2 SMNVEV (reference sequence). This CDR3 reads CASNMRGANTGELFF. The CDR3 DNA is TGTGCCAGCAACATGCGGGGAGCAAATACCGGGGAGCTGTTTTTT.

This chain connects TRBV28 to TRBJ2-1; D gene unclear. The germline V gene encodes CDR1 MDHEN and CDR2 SYDVKM. The CDR3 runs 14 residues. V lost 5 bases to trimming and J lost 8 bases, with 16 bases between them. The CDR3 spells CASSTPNAGHEQFF. CDR3 bases: TGTGCCAGCAGTACCCCTAATGCTGGGCATGAGCAGTTCTTC.